The next 18 T cell receptor beta chains were all read from a single sample in a study of shared clonotypes between healthy human individuals. Terminally differentiated effector memory CD45RA+ cells were excluded from the naive CD8 cells, which were CD45RO-negative and positively selected for CCR7. Produced via immunoSEQ multiplex PCR; TCRdb's table is partial and in-frame only. There are around 600,000 clones in the sample; 95% to 98% occur only once, and 0.3% lies in the top ten. Sequenced material: naive CD8+ T cells sorted from blood. Source of these receptors: a man aged 30 to 45 in good health.

This sequence joins TRBV7-2 and TRBJ1-4, with TRBD1 as a possible D gene (6 bases). This CDR3 contains 16 residues. Germline lookup yields CDR1 SGHTA and CDR2 FQGNSA. V lost 2 bases, J lost 4 bases, and 14 bases lay in between. In DNA, the CDR3 is TGTGCCAGCAGCTTACCCGAGGGGGGGCTTAATGAAAAACTGTTTTTT. Its translation: CASSLPEGGLNEKLFF.

The chain links TRBV4-3 to TRBJ2-3, with 8 positions matching TRBD2. This CDR3 has 17 residues. Germline V gene sequence: CDR1 LGHNA, CDR2 YSLEER. Trimming took 2 bases from V and 0 from J; bases not matched to a gene: 7. The CDR3 loop reads CASSQFLAGHSTDTQYF. The CDR3 DNA follows: TGCGCCAGCAGCCAATTTTTAGCGGGGCATAGCACAGATACGCAGTATTTT.

The chain uses TRBV7-9 and TRBJ2-7, with 13 positions matching TRBD2. The CDR3 is 15 residues long. V dropped 6 bases and J dropped 4; count of bases not matched to a gene: 6. Germline V gene data show CDR1 as SEHNR and CDR2 as FQNEAQ (reference sequence). CDR3 in DNA: TGTGCCAGCAGGCTACTAGCGGGAGGGCAGTACGAGCAGTACTTC. It translates to CASRLLAGGQYEQYF.

This sequence joins TRBV10-2 and TRBJ2-1, with 14 bases identical to TRBD2. This CDR3 contains 19 residues. From germline, CDR1 is WSHSY and CDR2 SAAADI. The ends lost 4 bases at V and 6 bases at J; junction bases unmatched: 14. The CDR3 here is CASSGGWGGLAGDANEQFF. The DNA for the CDR3 is TGCGCCAGCAGTGGGGGATGGGGGGGACTAGCGGGAGATGCCAATGAGCAGTTCTTC.

V and J are TRBV4-1 and TRBJ2-3; 10 bases are a match to TRBD2. The CDR3 runs 15 residues. Trimming cost V 6 bases and J 2 bases; bases outside gene matches: 5. The V gene's germline CDR1 is MGHRA and CDR2 YSYEKL. The CDR3 DNA sequence: TGCGCCAGCAGACTGACTAGCGGGCTCACAGATACGCAGTATTTT. It specifies CASRLTSGLTDTQYF.

The chain joins TRBV13 to TRBJ1-2; D is unresolved. Trimming shortened V by 1 base and J by 4 bases, and 10 bases separated the two germline ends. CDR1 and CDR2 (germline): PRHDT, FYEKMQ (reference sequence). The CDR3 totals 14 residues. CDR3 residues: CASSLEVEPYGYTF. The CDR3 region has the DNA TGTGCCAGCAGCTTAGAGGTAGAGCCCTATGGCTACACCTTC.

Remarks on this clone: Distinct nucleotide sequences in the sample also encode this CDR3. The chain carries TRBV29-1 and TRBJ1-2; D unresolved. Per the germline V gene, CDR1 is SQVTM and CDR2 is ANQGSEA. This CDR3 contains 13 residues. With 1 base removed from V and 8 bases from J, the gap between germline ends came to 14 bases. For the CDR3, the DNA is TGCAGCGTTGAAGGAACCAGAGACGGGGGCTACACCTTC. Residues: CSVEGTRDGGYTF.

The chain couples TRBV27 to TRBJ1-2; no clear D gene. The CDR3 spans 14 residues. Trimming stripped 5 bases from V and 2 bases from J, with 12 bases between. Germline assignment: CDR1 MNHEY and CDR2 SMNVEV (reference sequence). The CDR3 reads CASSREGINYGYTF. CDR3 nucleotide sequence: TGTGCCAGCAGTCGAGAGGGCATCAACTATGGCTACACCTTC.

The V gene is TRBV7-9, the J gene TRBJ1-5, with TRBD1 as a possible D gene (6 bases). V shed 2 bases and J shed 7 bases, with 9 bases lying between them. This CDR3 is built from 13 residues. Germline V gene sequence: CDR1 SEHNR, CDR2 FQNEAQ (reference sequence). For the CDR3, the DNA is TGTGCCAGCAGCTTAACAGGGACGCAGCCCCAGCATTTT. Translated: CASSLTGTQPQHF.

The chain combines TRBV4-3 with TRBJ2-1, with TRBD2 identical over 9 bases. This CDR3 has 14 amino acids. V was pared by 1 base and J by 8 bases, with 3 bases of the junction left unmatched. Looked up from germline, CDR1 is LGHNA and CDR2 is YSLEER. CDR3 amino acids: CASSQGLAGYEQFF. The CDR3 DNA is TGCGCCAGCAGCCAAGGCCTAGCGGGATATGAGCAGTTCTTC.

Here the CDR3 reads CASSLEGDTGYEQYF. In nucleotides, the CDR3 is TGTGCCAGCAGCTTAGAGGGAGACACTGGGTACGAGCAGTACTTC. V is TRBV7-9 and J is TRBJ2-7; TRBD2 is a possible D gene (5 bases). The CDR3 totals 15 residues. Germline V gene data show CDR1 as SEHNR and CDR2 as FQNEAQ (reference sequence). With 1 base removed from V and 4 bases from J, the gap between germline ends came to 14 bases.

The chain couples TRBV7-6 to TRBJ2-5; 7 bases map to TRBD2. CDR1 is SGHVS and CDR2 is FNYEAQ in the germline V gene. V lost 4 bases and J lost 6; bases outside the gene matches: 11. This CDR3 is 15 amino acids long. CDR3 DNA: TGTGCCAGCAGCTCCCCGGGGGAGGGTCTTCAGACCCAGTACTTC. This translates into CASSSPGEGLQTQYF.

V is TRBV29-1 and J is TRBJ2-1; 10 bases map to TRBD1. CDR1 and CDR2 (germline): SQVTM, ANQGSEA. The CDR3 contains 14 residues. Trimming at V came to 7 bases and at J to 3 bases, leaving 6 bases not matched to a gene. CDR3 in amino acids: CSAEGQGIYNEQFF. CDR3 bases: TGCAGCGCCGAGGGACAGGGGATCTACAATGAGCAGTTCTTC.

CDR3 in DNA: TGTGCCAGCAGTCTGAACCCACGGGCCGGCGATACGCAGTATTTT. Translating gives CASSLNPRAGDTQYF. The V and J genes are TRBV28 and TRBJ2-3; D is unresolved. Trimming stripped 5 bases from V and 6 bases from J, with 18 bases between. The CDR3 covers 15 residues. Per germline, CDR1 MDHEN and CDR2 SYDVKM.

The gene calls are TRBV18 and TRBJ1-3; D is unclear. Germline V gene lookup returns CDR1 KGHSH and CDR2 LQKENI. The V gene lost 4 bases and the J gene lost 3 bases, with 28 bases spanning the gap. The CDR3 covers 20 residues. The DNA for the CDR3 is TGTGCCAGCTCACGGAGGACGTTAGATGATCTTCGCGATCTTGGAAACACCATATATTTT. The encoded protein is CASSRRTLDDLRDLGNTIYF. The full variable domain, with the rest looked up from reference TRBV18 and TRBJ1-3, is NAGVMQNPRHLVRRRGQEARLRCSPMKGHSHVYWYRQLPEEGLKFMVYLQKENIIDESGMPKERFSAEFPKEGPSILRIQQVVRGDSAAYFCASSRRTLDDLRDLGNTIYFGEGSWLTVV.

V and J are TRBV29-1 and TRBJ2-7; no reliable D call. The CDR3 is 8 amino acids. The V end was cut by 5 bases, the J end by 12 bases, with 8 bases between. Germline CDR1 reads SQVTM; CDR2 reads ANQGSEA. CDR3: CSVPPGYF. The CDR3 nucleotides read TGCAGCGTTCCGCCGGGGTACTTC.

The chain recombines TRBV11-2 with TRBJ2-7; no reliable D call. This CDR3 spans 15 amino acids. Germline CDR1 reads SGHAT; CDR2 reads FQNNGV. V was shortened by 3 bases and J by 0 bases, with 12 bases between the two germline ends. The CDR3 DNA follows: TGTGCCAGCAGCTTCAGCGCACTTAGCTCCTACGAGCAGTACTTC. Translating it yields CASSFSALSSYEQYF.

The chain links TRBV18 to TRBJ2-1; 7 bases are shared with TRBD2. V gave up 4 bases and J gave up 6 bases; unmatched junction bases: 9. Germline loops: CDR1 KGHSH, CDR2 LQKENI. CDR3 length: 15 residues. For the CDR3, the DNA is TGTGCCAGCTCACACCCCGAGTCGGGGGGCAATGAGCAGTTCTTC. It translates to CASSHPESGGNEQFF.